The next 18 T cell receptor beta chains were all read from a single sample in a study of blood T cell repertoires in COVID-19. The protocol was immunoSEQ multiplex PCR, while the TCRdb copy is restricted to in-frame clones and leaves out a portion. The profile covers 450,000 or so clones, with about 91% appearing a single time and around 1.5% taken by the ten largest. The sample consisted of peripheral blood. These receptors were collected from a woman between 40 and 55 years old with COVID-19, enrolled during active disease.

J is TRBJ2-3 and V is TRBV11-3; 10 bases are shared with TRBD2. This CDR3 spans 15 amino acids. Looked up from germline, CDR1 is SGHNT and CDR2 is YENEEA. Germline trimming cut 1 base from V and 4 bases from J; bases unmatched to any gene: 2. Written as DNA, the CDR3 is TGTGCCAGCAGCTTAGTTAGCGGGGGGCCAGATACGCAGTATTTT. This encodes CASSLVSGGPDTQYF.

The chain employs TRBV16 and TRBJ2-3, with D possibly TRBD2 on 6 matching bases. The CDR3 is 14 residues long. The V end lost 2 bases, the J end lost 0 bases, and 6 bases lay between the germline ends. Germline V gene data show CDR1 as KGHSY and CDR2 as FQNENV. Here the CDR3 reads CASSQGTSTDTQYF. CDR3 nucleotide sequence: TGTGCCAGCAGCCAAGGGACTAGCACAGATACGCAGTATTTT.

V gene TRBV27 combines with J gene TRBJ1-5; no clear D gene. This CDR3 has 14 amino acids. CDR1 and CDR2 (germline): MNHEY, SMNVEV (reference sequence). Trimming removed 2 bases from V and 4 bases from J, with 9 bases in between. In DNA, the CDR3 is TGTGCCAGCAGTTTAGAGGGCGGAAATCAGCCCCAGCATTTT. Protein product: CASSLEGGNQPQHF.

The rearrangement uses TRBV28 and TRBJ1-6; TRBD1 agrees at 8 bases. From germline, CDR1 is MDHEN and CDR2 SYDVKM. This CDR3 spans 17 amino acids. V trimming: 5 bases; J trimming: 6 bases; junction bases outside the gene matches: 12. CDR3 protein: CASSPDMGQAFNSPLHF. The CDR3 region has the DNA TGTGCCAGCAGTCCTGATATGGGACAGGCTTTTAATTCACCCCTCCACTTT.

The genes are TRBV5-1 and TRBJ1-1; D is undetermined. This CDR3 comprises 13 residues. V lost 4 bases, J lost 3 bases, and 10 bases lay in between. CDR1 is SGHRS, CDR2 YFSETQ, per germline. CDR3 in DNA: TGCGCCAGCAGCGCCCCAGGTTACACTGAAGCTTTCTTT. This codes for CASSAPGYTEAFF.

The rearrangement joins TRBV19 to TRBJ1-2, with TRBD1 identical over 11 bases. This CDR3 region has 16 residues. V lost 5 bases, J lost 5 bases, and 10 bases stayed unmatched. Germline V gene sequence: CDR1 LNHDA, CDR2 SQIVND (reference sequence). DNA of the CDR3: TGTGCCAGTAGTCCCGCTCGGACAGGGGGCATTTATGGCTACACCTTC. Translating gives CASSPARTGGIYGYTF.

This chain links TRBV7-2 with TRBJ1-2; 7 bases map to TRBD1. Germline V lookup: CDR1 SGHTA, CDR2 FQGNSA. With V trimmed by 5 bases and J by 1 base, 13 bases remained unmatched. This CDR3 is 17 amino acids long. The CDR3 spells CASSLWGQRRNNYGYTF. CDR3 DNA sequence: TGTGCCAGCAGCCTTTGGGGACAGAGAAGAAATAACTATGGCTACACCTTC.

The V gene is TRBV28, the J gene TRBJ1-2; TRBD1 matches 7 bases. Germline V lookup: CDR1 MDHEN, CDR2 SYDVKM. Trimming cost V 6 bases and J 5 bases; bases outside gene matches: 6. The CDR3 runs 13 residues. For the CDR3, the DNA is TGTGCCAGCAGCCCGGGACAGCAGTATGGCTACACCTTC. This encodes CASSPGQQYGYTF.

The chain couples TRBV2 to TRBJ1-1, with unresolved D. CDR1 and CDR2 from the germline V gene are SNHLY and FYNNEI. The CDR3 sequence is 15 residues long. Trimming removed 6 bases from V and 4 bases from J, with 18 bases in between. CDR3 DNA sequence: TGTGCCAGCAGGGCCACTTTAATGGGAGGCACTGAAGCTTTCTTT. Encoded protein: CASRATLMGGTEAFF.

The rearrangement links TRBV23-1 to TRBJ1-4, with TRBD1 as a possible D gene (6 bases). TRBV23-1 is flagged as an ORF with uncertain function. This CDR3 has 17 residues. With 0 bases removed from V and 7 bases from J, the gap between germline ends came to 18 bases. CDR3 coding DNA: TGCGCCAGCAGTCAATCGGAGACAGGCGGGTTGCGTGAAAAACTGTTTTTT. Translation gives CASSQSETGGLREKLFF.

The CDR3 DNA reads as TGCGCCAGCAGCCAAGATGTGACAGGGGCCTGGGGCAATGAGCAGTTCTTC. Translating it yields CASSQDVTGAWGNEQFF. V usage is TRBV4-3 and J usage is TRBJ2-1; 8 nucleotides match TRBD1. Germline-derived CDR1 and CDR2 are LGHNA and YSLEER. J lost 6 bases, V lost 0 bases, and 10 bases had no gene match. CDR3 size: 17 residues.

The chain combines TRBV5-1 with TRBJ1-4; no reliable D call. Germline CDR1 reads SGHRS; CDR2 reads YFSETQ. The CDR3 is 16 residues long. V shed 5 bases and J shed 0 bases, with 14 bases lying between them. CDR3 residues: CASRPWAGATNEKLFF. CDR3 sequence (DNA): TGCGCCAGCAGGCCGTGGGCAGGCGCAACTAATGAAAAACTGTTTTTT.

This clone occurred once. Other nucleotide sequences in the sample specify the same CDR3. The chain employs TRBV28 and TRBJ1-1; perhaps TRBD1 as D (6 bases). The CDR3 has 14 residues. The germline gives CDR1 MDHEN, CDR2 SYDVKM. V was pared by 2 bases and J by 1 base, with 8 bases between. The CDR3: CASSLTGPNTEAFF. The CDR3 bases are TGTGCCAGCAGTTTAACAGGGCCGAACACTGAAGCTTTCTTT.

The chain is built from TRBV14 and TRBJ2-2; 8 bases line up with TRBD2. This CDR3 is 16 amino acids long. From germline, CDR1 is SGHDN and CDR2 FVKESK. The V and J ends lost 2 bases and 1 base, in that order; junction bases with no gene match: 3. CDR3 sequence (DNA): TGTGCCAGCAGCCAAATAAGCGGGAGGAACACCGGGGAGCTGTTTTTT. Translated, it gives CASSQISGRNTGELFF.

V gene TRBV7-8 combines with J gene TRBJ1-6, with a possible D match to TRBD1 (5 bases). The V end was cut by 3 bases, the J end by 8 bases, with 20 bases between. This CDR3 spans 17 amino acids. The germline V gene encodes CDR1 SGHVS and CDR2 FQNEAQ. The CDR3 sequence is CASSFAQQGRNHSPLHF. The CDR3 coding sequence is TGTGCCAGCAGCTTCGCCCAGCAGGGCAGGAATCATTCACCCCTCCACTTT.

This chain uses TRBV7-2 with TRBJ2-7; TRBD2 aligns across 10 bases. The ends lost 5 bases at V and 5 bases at J; junction bases unmatched: 12. The CDR3 loop spans 16 amino acids. Germline values: CDR1 SGHTA, CDR2 FQGNSA. The chain's CDR3 is CASSPKRGGFQDEQYF. The CDR3 DNA sequence: TGTGCCAGCAGCCCTAAGCGGGGGGGTTTTCAGGACGAGCAGTACTTC. Complete variable domain (other parts from reference TRBV7-2 and TRBJ2-7): GAGVSQSPSNKVTEKGKDVELRCDPISGHTALYWYRQSLGQGLEFLIYFQGNSAPDKSGLPSDRFSAERTGGSVSTLTIQRTQQEDSAVYLCASSPKRGGFQDEQYFGPGTRLTVT.

The chain couples TRBV5-4 to TRBJ2-7, with 9 bases lining up with TRBD1. Trimming took 4 bases from V and 2 from J; bases not matched to a gene: 7. This CDR3 comprises 15 residues. The germline V gene has CDR1 SGHNT and CDR2 YYREEE (reference sequence). This CDR3 reads CASSLGQGQPYEQYF. CDR3 nucleotide sequence: TGTGCCAGCAGCCTGGGACAGGGTCAGCCCTACGAGCAGTACTTC.

The rearrangement joins TRBV19 to TRBJ2-1; 9 positions match TRBD1. This CDR3 contains 16 residues. Germline V lookup: CDR1 LNHDA, CDR2 SQIVND (reference sequence). The junction had 11 bases not matched to a gene; V was cut back by 5 bases and J by 6 bases. The CDR3 region has the DNA TGTGCCAGTAGTGTACTTTCGGGACAGGGTCTCAATGAGCAGTTCTTC. This codes for CASSVLSGQGLNEQFF.